What follows are 10 T cell receptor beta chains derived from one specimen sequenced in a study of T cells after yellow fever vaccination. MiXCR, run by TCRdb on the 5' RACE reads, gives a single entry per CDR3 protein. Here the sample spans about 500,000 distinct CDR3 sequences, roughly a sixth being singletons. The specimen was PBMCs, collected around 5 days after the first yellow fever vaccination. The origin of the receptors is a man between 18 and 35 years old who received the YFV17D yellow fever vaccine.

CDR3: CASSQDWGLPNQPQHF. The DNA for the CDR3 is TGCGCCAGCAGCCAAGATTGGGGGCTGCCAAATCAGCCCCAGCATTTT. The V call is TRBV4-3, the J call TRBJ1-5, with D perhaps matching TRBD1 (6 bases). The CDR3 is made up of 16 amino acids. Germline V lookup: CDR1 LGHNA, CDR2 YSLEER. Trimming cost V 0 bases and J 4 bases, with 13 bases left between them.

The chain joins TRBV4-1 to TRBJ2-1, with 9 bases matching TRBD2. The CDR3 sequence is 16 residues long. Germline V gives CDR1 MGHRA, CDR2 YSYEKL. The junction had 7 bases not matched to a gene; V was cut back by 0 bases and J by 7 bases. The CDR3 here is CASSQDRPSGANEQFF. CDR3 DNA sequence: TGCGCCAGCAGCCAAGATCGTCCTAGCGGGGCGAATGAGCAGTTCTTC.

This chain links TRBV28 with TRBJ2-1, with unresolved D. Trimming stripped 3 bases from V and 8 bases from J, with 20 bases between. Germline V gene data show CDR1 as MDHEN and CDR2 as SYDVKM. This CDR3 has 16 amino acids. The CDR3 DNA sequence: TGTGCCAGCAGTTTCAGTGGATTCGTGGGTTTCGATGAGCAGTTCTTC. This sequence encodes CASSFSGFVGFDEQFF.

The rearrangement links TRBV7-2 to TRBJ1-1; maybe TRBD1 (5 bases). There are 16 residues in the CDR3. Trimming removed 3 bases at V and 7 bases at J, with 21 bases between. The germline CDR1 and CDR2 sequences are SGHTA and FQGNSA. CDR3 in DNA: TGTGCCAGCAGCTTCCGGAGAGGGGCATCCAACCATGAAGCTTTCTTT. Amino acids: CASSFRRGASNHEAFF.

The chain carries TRBV5-4 and TRBJ2-5, with D possibly being TRBD1 (6 bases). The ends were cut back, 4 bases at V and 5 bases at J, with 12 bases in the middle. CDR1 SGHNT and CDR2 YYREEE come from the germline V gene (reference sequence). CDR3 length: 13 amino acids. CDR3 region: CASSGQRGETQYF. In DNA, the CDR3 is TGTGCCAGCAGCGGACAGAGAGGGGAGACCCAGTACTTC.

DNA for the CDR3: TGTGCCATCAGTGACCAAATGAGGAGTGAAAAACTGTTTTTT. Translation: CAISDQMRSEKLFF. V and J are TRBV10-3 and TRBJ1-4, with D uncertain. The CDR3 is 14 amino acids. The V gene lost 3 bases and the J gene lost 7 bases, with 12 bases spanning the gap. The germline gives CDR1 ENHRY, CDR2 SYGVKD.

The table lists this clonotype with a few counts. The J gene is TRBJ2-5, the V gene TRBV6-5; D remains ambiguous. Trimming shortened V by 0 bases and J by 1 base, and 6 bases separated the two germline ends. Germline V gives CDR1 MNHEY, CDR2 SVGAGI. CDR3 length: 14 amino acids. CDR3 protein: CASSYSGPQETQYF. The CDR3 nucleotides are TGTGCCAGCAGTTACTCGGGTCCCCAAGAGACCCAGTACTTC.

This chain joins TRBV20-1 and TRBJ1-1; D may be TRBD1 (6 bases). V lost 5 bases to trimming and J lost 2 bases, with 12 bases between them. The CDR3 covers 13 residues. Germline lookup yields CDR1 DFQATT and CDR2 SNEGSKA (reference sequence). CDR3 sequence reads: CSAQGGHNTEAFF. The CDR3 nucleotides are TGCAGTGCTCAAGGGGGGCATAACACTGAAGCTTTCTTT.

A few counts support this clonotype. CDR3 sequence: CSARDPRQAGELFF. The CDR3 nucleotides read TGCAGTGCTAGAGATCCCCGACAGGCCGGGGAGCTGTTTTTT. This chain joins TRBV20-1 and TRBJ2-2; D possibly corresponds to TRBD1 (6 bases). Trimming shortened V by 0 bases and J by 6 bases, and 11 bases separated the two germline ends. CDR1 and CDR2 (germline): DFQATT, SNEGSKA (reference sequence). The CDR3 has 14 amino acids.

V and J are TRBV6-5 and TRBJ1-1, with 9 bases identical to TRBD1. Germline V gene sequence: CDR1 MNHEY, CDR2 SVGAGI. Losses at the gene ends were 6 bases for V and 4 bases for J; bases not matched to a gene: 12. This CDR3 region has 16 residues. CDR3 in amino acids: CASRLNRGRPATEAFF. For the CDR3, the DNA is TGTGCCAGCAGGTTAAACAGGGGGCGACCGGCCACTGAAGCTTTCTTT.